This T cell receptor (beta chain) is from a study of blood T cell repertoires in COVID-19. Across the whole study: T cells, B-cell-depleted T cells, or PBMCs supplied cDNA or gDNA.

The CDR3 totals 10 residues. Germline loops: CDR1 SGHTA, CDR2 FQGNSA. V was shortened by 6 bases and J by 8 bases, with 7 bases between the two germline ends. Methods used by the authors: Reference gene primers were amplified, and this amplification served to estimate nucleated cell counts. TCRdb keeps only in-frame clones here, not all; method: immunoSEQ multiplex PCR. That table supplies the V and J calls and clone size; D and trimming were determined from the DNA. The table lists around 100,000 clones, roughly nine tenths of them singletons. This chain links TRBV7-2 with TRBJ1-2; D is ambiguous. This sequence originates from a human donor with active COVID-19. The donor label of this sample is uncertain. Sequencing was carried out using peripheral blood. In DNA form, the CDR3 reads TGTGCCAGCAGTCTCGGGGGCTACACCTTC. It encodes CASSLGGYTF.